This T cell receptor beta chain came from a study of cytomegalovirus exposure and HLA in healthy donors. V was clipped by 0 bases and J by 7 bases, with 13 bases between them. From germline, CDR1 is MNHNS and CDR2 SASEGT. The CDR3 covers 14 residues. This PCR relied on a set of 60 Vbeta primers and 13 Jbeta primers. The table came from immunoSEQ multiplex PCR; TCRdb's copy has only in-frame clones and leaves some out. There are some 150,000 clones in the sample; 75% to 85% occur only once, and around 1.8% lies in the top ten. This clone was seen a handful of times. The V gene is TRBV6-1, the J gene TRBJ2-7; a weak D match, TRBD2 (5 bases). Sequenced: PBMCs. The sequence derives from a female donor in good health and CMV-seropositive. CDR3 nucleotides: TGTGCCAGCAGTGAAGCTTCCGGGGTTTTGGAGCAGTACTTC. This gives the protein CASSEASGVLEQYF.